The 31 T cell receptor beta chains reported below all come from one sample, sequenced in a study of blood T cell repertoires in COVID-19. Measured with immunoSEQ multiplex PCR; TCRdb has only the in-frame clones, and not every one. The data contain about 230,000 clones, approximately 80% of them seen just once; the ten biggest clones take up approximately 7%. The specimen sequenced was peripheral blood. The source of these receptors is a woman aged 45-60 years with acute or convalescent COVID-19.

This clone has just a few counts. The rearrangement uses TRBV5-1 and TRBJ1-2; 7 bases agree with TRBD1. The J segment lost 4 bases and the V segment lost 2 bases, leaving 8 bases of the junction unmatched. Germline CDR1 reads SGHRS; CDR2 reads YFSETQ. The CDR3 runs 15 residues. CDR3 sequence reads: CASSFQPGQSYGYTF. DNA for the CDR3: TGCGCCAGCAGCTTCCAACCGGGACAGAGCTATGGCTACACCTTC.

J is TRBJ1-4 and V is TRBV7-9; D ambiguous. V shed 1 base and J shed 2 bases, with 8 bases lying between them. CDR1 is SEHNR and CDR2 is FQNEAQ in the germline V gene (reference sequence). The CDR3 contains 15 residues. The CDR3 sequence: CASSLVLGTNEKLFF. DNA for the CDR3: TGTGCCAGCAGCTTAGTCCTCGGTACTAATGAAAAACTGTTTTTT.

The chain combines TRBV5-1 with TRBJ1-1; D remains unclear. Germline CDR1 and CDR2: SGHRS and YFSETQ. V shed 0 bases and J shed 0 bases, with 6 bases lying between them. The CDR3 spans 14 residues. The CDR3 bases are TGCGCCAGCAGCTTGGACGCGATGAACACTGAAGCTTTCTTT. Its translation is CASSLDAMNTEAFF.

The gene calls are TRBV7-9 and TRBJ1-3; 8 bases are a match to TRBD1. The V gene's germline CDR1 is SEHNR and CDR2 FQNEAQ (reference sequence). The V segment lost 5 bases and the J segment 2 bases; nucleotides outside the gene matches: 5. The CDR3 contains 15 residues. Here the CDR3 reads CASSRDRITGNTIYF. The DNA for the CDR3 is TGTGCCAGCAGCCGGGACAGGATCACTGGAAACACCATATATTTT.

With respect to this clone: The germline gene is not matched at one end of the junction; a read error may be the cause. V gene TRBV18 combines with J gene TRBJ1-5; 9 bases are a match to TRBD1. The CDR3 loop spans 15 amino acids. From germline, CDR1 is KGHSH and CDR2 LQKENI. The CDR3 DNA sequence: TGTGCCAGCTCCCCACAGGGGGCCCGGGATCAGCCCCAGCATTTT. Protein product: CASSPQGARDQPQHF.

CDR3 bases: TGCAGTGCTAGCGAGAGGGATACGCAGTATTTT. The encoded protein is CSASERDTQYF. This sequence joins TRBV20-1 and TRBJ2-3, with D unresolved. The CDR3 runs to 11 residues. Between the trimmed V and J ends, which lost 3 bases and 6 bases, there was a span of 7 bases. Germline V gives CDR1 DFQATT, CDR2 SNEGSKA (reference sequence).

This clone turned up a few times. The chain is built from TRBV27 and TRBJ2-2; 10 bases agree with TRBD2. CDR1 and CDR2 (germline): MNHEY, SMNVEV (reference sequence). This CDR3 contains 17 residues. J gave up 6 bases and V 5 bases, and 12 bases lay outside the gene matches. In DNA, the CDR3 is TGTGCCAGCAGTACCCCCTCTAGCGGGAGTTTTGCCGGGGAGCTGTTTTTT. The encoded protein is CASSTPSSGSFAGELFF.

The genes are TRBV3-1 (or the pseudogene TRBV3-2) and TRBJ2-1; D call uncertain. The CDR3 spans 12 residues. CDR1 is LGHDT and CDR2 is YNNKEL in the germline V gene (reference sequence). The V and J ends lost 4 bases and 5 bases respectively, with 6 bases between them. The DNA of the CDR3 is TGTGCCAGCAGCCGTTCAGACAATGAGCAGTTCTTC. Translation: CASSRSDNEQFF.

V and J are TRBV6-2 or TRBV6-3 and TRBJ1-5; no reliable D call. The germline CDR1 and CDR2 sequences are MNHEY and SVGEGT. The length of the CDR3 is 16 residues. V shed 2 bases and J shed 7 bases, with 18 bases lying between them. The chain's CDR3 is CASSYRTDEPSQPQHF. The CDR3, as DNA: TGTGCCAGCAGTTACAGGACTGATGAGCCAAGCCAGCCCCAGCATTTT.

The rearrangement joins TRBV30 to TRBJ2-3, with 7 nucleotides matching TRBD1. The V gene's germline CDR1 is GTSNPN and CDR2 SVGIG (reference sequence). The ends lost 2 bases at V and 0 bases at J; junction bases unmatched: 5. This CDR3 has 15 residues. CDR3 region: CAWSPDRTSTDTQYF. The CDR3 DNA sequence: TGTGCCTGGAGTCCGGACAGGACCAGCACAGATACGCAGTATTTT.

The chain is built from TRBV5-4 and TRBJ1-5, with D perhaps matching TRBD1 (5 bases). The CDR3 sequence is 15 residues long. Germline V CDR1 and CDR2: SGHNT, YYREEE (reference sequence). Deletions cut 0 bases from V and 7 bases from J, with 14 bases between. The CDR3 protein is CASSLDLGQVQPQHF. The CDR3 DNA follows: TGTGCCAGCAGCTTGGATCTGGGGCAGGTCCAGCCCCAGCATTTT.

The chain couples TRBV27 to TRBJ1-6; 7 nucleotides agree with TRBD1. This CDR3 contains 13 residues. V was pared by 5 bases and J by 8 bases, with 3 bases of the junction left unmatched. Germline V lookup: CDR1 MNHEY, CDR2 SMNVEV (reference sequence). The CDR3 protein is CASSRTGYSPLHF. The DNA of the CDR3 is TGTGCCAGCAGTAGGACAGGTTATTCACCCCTCCACTTT.

The rearrangement links TRBV19 to TRBJ2-7, with 7 positions matching TRBD2. The CDR3 consists of 15 residues. V shed 4 bases and J 3 bases; nucleotides not matched to a gene: 9. The germline V gene has CDR1 LNHDA and CDR2 SQIVND (reference sequence). The CDR3 here is CASSRDYNLLYEQYF. The DNA of the CDR3 is TGTGCCAGTAGTAGGGACTACAACCTCCTCTACGAGCAGTACTTC.

This clone has just one count. The rearrangement links TRBV2 to TRBJ1-1; TRBD1 aligns across 7 bases. Germline trimming cut 6 bases from V and 4 bases from J; bases unmatched to any gene: 8. The CDR3 consists of 14 residues. The V gene's germline CDR1 is SNHLY and CDR2 FYNNEI. CDR3 residues: CASSKQGFGTEAFF. CDR3 DNA sequence: TGTGCCAGCAGCAAACAGGGGTTCGGCACTGAAGCTTTCTTT.

The gene calls are TRBV18 and TRBJ2-1; 7 bases are a match to TRBD2. The V and J ends lost 3 bases and 2 bases, in that order; junction bases with no gene match: 4. The germline CDR1 and CDR2 sequences are KGHSH and LQKENI. The CDR3 spans 15 residues. The CDR3 DNA reads TGTGCCAGCTCACCTACCAGCGGGGCCTACAATGAGCAGTTCTTC. Protein sequence: CASSPTSGAYNEQFF.

The rearrangement links TRBV5-1 to TRBJ2-5, with 10 bases fitting TRBD2. Germline values: CDR1 SGHRS, CDR2 YFSETQ. Trimming removed 1 base from V and 1 base from J; junction bases left unmatched: 7. The CDR3 runs 17 residues. The chain's CDR3 is CASSLRSQRGGQETQYF. The CDR3 DNA follows: TGCGCCAGCAGCTTGCGGTCCCAGCGGGGGGGCCAAGAGACCCAGTACTTC.

This clone came up a few times. V gene TRBV6-6 combines with J gene TRBJ1-1; 12 nucleotides line up with TRBD1. J was trimmed by 4 bases and V by 4 bases; bases with no gene match: 7. Germline values: CDR1 MNHNY, CDR2 SVGAGI (reference sequence). The CDR3 spans 16 residues. The CDR3 sequence is CASSSGTGGFGTEAFF. The CDR3 DNA is TGTGCCAGCAGTTCTGGGACAGGGGGCTTTGGCACTGAAGCTTTCTTT.

This clone was picked up a small number of times. The rearrangement links TRBV5-5 to TRBJ1-1; 7 bases are a match to TRBD1. The V gene end was trimmed by 0 bases and the J gene end by 5 bases; junction bases not matched to a gene: 7. This CDR3 contains 15 residues. CDR1 and CDR2 from the germline V gene are SGHKS and YYEKEE (reference sequence). CDR3: CASSLANRGETEAFF. As DNA, the CDR3 is TGTGCCAGCAGCTTGGCGAACAGGGGTGAAACTGAAGCTTTCTTT.

The V call is TRBV2, the J call TRBJ1-1; 12 bases fit TRBD1. The CDR3 is 14 amino acids. Germline CDR1 is SNHLY and CDR2 is FYNNEI. The trim removed 7 bases at V and 5 bases at J, leaving 5 bases unmatched. The CDR3 spells CASTGTGGLTEAFF. CDR3 coding DNA: TGTGCCAGCACAGGGACAGGGGGCCTGACTGAAGCTTTCTTT.

This chain connects TRBV5-4 to TRBJ2-4; 9 positions agree with TRBD1. This CDR3 spans 15 amino acids. CDR1 and CDR2 (germline): SGHNT, YYREEE (reference sequence). V lost 0 bases, J lost 7 bases, and 5 bases stayed unmatched. In DNA form, the CDR3 reads TGTGCCAGCAGCTTGGCCGAGACAGGGGGGAACATTCAGTACTTC. Its protein is CASSLAETGGNIQYF.

This clone was recorded only once. The chain links TRBV9 to TRBJ1-4; 7 nucleotides align to TRBD1. The trim removed 0 bases at V and 5 bases at J, leaving 4 bases unmatched. The germline V gene encodes CDR1 SGDLS and CDR2 YYNGEE. CDR3 length: 15 amino acids. This chain's CDR3 is CASSVEQGGNEKLFF. In nucleotides, the CDR3 is TGTGCCAGCAGCGTAGAGCAGGGGGGAAATGAAAAACTGTTTTTT.

The chain combines TRBV5-1 with TRBJ1-1; D not certain. The CDR3 is 13 amino acids. V was shortened by 4 bases and J by 3 bases, with 10 bases between the two germline ends. CDR1 SGHRS and CDR2 YFSETQ come from the germline V gene. CDR3 bases: TGCGCCAGCAGCGTCATCCAGGACACTGAAGCTTTCTTT. This sequence encodes CASSVIQDTEAFF.

This chain uses TRBV6-5 with TRBJ2-5; 8 nucleotides match TRBD2. The CDR3 spans 13 residues. Germline V gene lookup returns CDR1 MNHEY and CDR2 SVGAGI. With 11 bases clipped from V and 4 bases from J, the junction kept 9 bases outside the gene matches. The CDR3 is CASTVLAGETQYF. In DNA, the CDR3 is TGTGCCTCGACCGTCCTAGCGGGAGAGACCCAGTACTTC.

The gene calls are TRBV10-1 and TRBJ2-1; TRBD1 aligns across 9 bases. CDR1 WNHNN and CDR2 SYGVQD come from the germline V gene (reference sequence). With V trimmed by 4 bases and J by 4 bases, 8 bases remained unmatched. This CDR3 is built from 16 residues. Written as DNA, the CDR3 is TGCGCCAGCAGTGGGACCGGGACAGGGAATTACAATGAGCAGTTCTTC. This codes for CASSGTGTGNYNEQFF.

This chain uses TRBV5-1 with TRBJ1-6, with unresolved D. Germline V gene lookup returns CDR1 SGHRS and CDR2 YFSETQ. Trimming took off 0 bases at V and 6 bases at J, with 7 bases between the two ends. The CDR3 is 14 amino acids. CDR3 sequence: CASSLVQINSPLHF. DNA of the CDR3: TGCGCCAGCAGCTTGGTCCAGATTAATTCACCCCTCCACTTT.

The J gene is TRBJ2-7, the V gene TRBV6-5, with D tentatively TRBD1 (5 bases). Germline CDR1 MNHEY, CDR2 SVGAGI. Trimming took off 6 bases at V and 0 bases at J, with 12 bases between the two ends. CDR3 length equals 14 residues. CDR3 DNA: TGTGCCAGCAGCCGATCACAGGTCTCCTACGAGCAGTACTTC. Amino acid sequence: CASSRSQVSYEQYF.

The rearrangement uses TRBV7-9 and TRBJ2-3; no definite D call. The ends were cut back, 5 bases at V and 2 bases at J, with 5 bases in the middle. Germline lookup yields CDR1 SEHNR and CDR2 FQNEAQ (reference sequence). The CDR3 has 12 residues. For the CDR3, the DNA is TGTGCCAGCAGCACTTACACAGATACGCAGTATTTT. It codes for CASSTYTDTQYF.

The V gene is TRBV9, the J gene TRBJ2-7, with TRBD1 as a possible D gene (5 bases). V lost 0 bases and J lost 0, with 16 bases in between. Germline CDR1 is SGDLS and CDR2 is YYNGEE. This CDR3 is 17 amino acids long. CDR3 DNA sequence: TGTGCCAGCAGCGTAGGTCCCCCACAGGCTTCCTCCTACGAGCAGTACTTC. Translated, it gives CASSVGPPQASSYEQYF. The variable domain in full, completed from reference TRBV9 and TRBJ2-7, reads DSGVTQTPKHLITATGQRVTLRCSPRSGDLSVYWYQQSLDQGLQFLIQYYNGEERAKGNILERFSAQQFPDLHSELNLSSLELGDSALYFCASSVGPPQASSYEQYFGPGTRLTVT.

The chain has TRBV5-1 and TRBJ2-2, with 10 bases matching TRBD1. From germline, CDR1 is SGHRS and CDR2 YFSETQ. The V segment lost 4 bases and the J segment 7 bases; nucleotides outside the gene matches: 13. This CDR3 comprises 17 residues. The CDR3 DNA follows: TGCGCCAGCAGCGCCAGCGTGGGACAGGGGTCTATCGGGGAGCTGTTTTTT. Protein: CASSASVGQGSIGELFF.

V is TRBV10-3 and J is TRBJ1-4; tentatively, D is TRBD1 (5 bases). Germline CDR1 and CDR2: ENHRY and SYGVKD. The CDR3 runs to 13 residues. V dropped 8 bases and J dropped 5 bases, with 12 bases sitting between them. CDR3: CAIGGGKNEKLFF. CDR3 nucleotides: TGTGCCATCGGCGGGGGGAAAAATGAAAAACTGTTTTTT.

The rearrangement joins TRBV25-1 to TRBJ1-2, with D possibly being TRBD1 (5 bases). V lost 9 bases and J 3 bases, leaving 11 bases between the germline ends. The CDR3 loop spans 12 amino acids. Looked up from germline, CDR1 is MGHDK and CDR2 is SYGVNS. The DNA of the CDR3 is TGTGCCAGTTATACAGGCTACTATGGCTACACCTTC. It encodes CASYTGYYGYTF.